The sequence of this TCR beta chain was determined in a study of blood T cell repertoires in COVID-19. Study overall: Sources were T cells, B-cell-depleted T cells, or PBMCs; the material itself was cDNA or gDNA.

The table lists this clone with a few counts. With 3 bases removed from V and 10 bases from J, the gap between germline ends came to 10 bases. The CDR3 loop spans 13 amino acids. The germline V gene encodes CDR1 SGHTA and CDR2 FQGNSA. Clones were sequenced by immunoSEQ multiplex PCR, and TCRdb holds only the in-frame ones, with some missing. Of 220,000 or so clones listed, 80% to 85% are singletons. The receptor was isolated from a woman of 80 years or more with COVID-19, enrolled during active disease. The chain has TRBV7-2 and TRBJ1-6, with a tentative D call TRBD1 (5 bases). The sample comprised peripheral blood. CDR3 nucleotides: TGTGCCAGCAGCTTTATGGGGGGATCACCCCTCCACTTT. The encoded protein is CASSFMGGSPLHF.